The rows below give T cell receptor beta chains drawn from one sample of a study of shared clonotypes between healthy human individuals. This table comes from immunoSEQ multiplex PCR, and its TCRdb copy is limited to in-frame clones, with some not included. Of approximately 2.5 million clones in the sample, approximately 90% were seen once. What was sequenced was naive CD4+ T cells sorted from blood. These receptors originate from a man between 18 and 29 years old in good health. CDR3s include the opening cysteine and the closing phenylalanine or tryptophan. Fields, in order: V gene, clone size, J gene, D gene, CDR3 protein, CDR3 DNA. The D gene is left open where the match is weak. Size is stated for part of the rows, as once, few or many counts, or as a class when the clone is expanded.

TRBV21-1	.	TRBJ1-4	.	CASSFLQGPVNEKLFF	TGTGCCAGCAGCTTTCTCCAGGGCCCCGTTAATGAAAAACTGTTTTTT
TRBV6-1	.	TRBJ1-1	TRBD1	CASSELGQGEAFF	TGTGCCAGCAGTGAACTGGGACAGGGTGAAGCTTTCTTT
TRBV25-1	.	TRBJ1-2	.	CASAPQTGSNYGYTF	TGTGCCAGCGCCCCTCAGACAGGTTCTAACTATGGCTACACCTTC
TRBV5-1	.	TRBJ2-2	TRBD1	CASSEAGTGDTGELFF	TGCGCCAGCAGCGAGGCCGGGACAGGAGACACCGGGGAGCTGTTTTTT
TRBV5-1	.	TRBJ2-3	TRBD2	CASSLSGGSTDTQYF	TGCGCCAGCAGCTTGTCGGGGGGAAGCACAGATACGCAGTATTTT
TRBV9	.	TRBJ2-3	.	CASSVGQDTQYF	TGTGCCAGCAGCGTAGGCCAGGATACGCAGTATTTT
TRBV7-8	.	TRBJ1-5	.	CASSPDRGVRNQPQHF	TGTGCCAGCAGCCCGGACAGAGGGGTTCGAAATCAGCCCCAGCATTTT
TRBV29-1	.	TRBJ2-7	.	CSVEGTSYEQYF	TGCAGCGTTGAAGGGACGTCCTACGAGCAGTACTTC
TRBV4-1	.	TRBJ2-3	TRBD2	CASSQNSGGTDTQYF	TGCGCCAGCAGTCAGAACAGCGGGGGGACCGATACGCAGTATTTT
TRBV5-1	.	TRBJ1-5	.	CASSLGDSSNQPQHF	TGCGCCAGCAGCCTCGGTGATTCTAGCAATCAGCCCCAGCATTTT
TRBV28	once	TRBJ1-3	.	CASSSPALPISGNTIYF	TGTGCCAGCAGTAGCCCGGCCTTACCTATTTCTGGAAACACCATATATTTT
TRBV5-1	.	TRBJ2-1	TRBD2	CASSPGLAGGSYNEQFF	TGCGCCAGCAGCCCCGGACTAGCGGGAGGGTCCTACAATGAGCAGTTCTTC
TRBV9	once	TRBJ1-5	TRBD1	CASSVALGQDTQPQHF	TGTGCCAGCAGCGTAGCTCTAGGACAGGATACGCAGCCCCAGCATTTT
TRBV18	few	TRBJ2-3	.	CASSLRTDTQYF	TGTGCCAGCTCCCTCCGGACAGATACGCAGTATTTT
TRBV7-9	.	TRBJ2-2	TRBD1	CASSSRQGVTGELFF	TGTGCCAGCAGTTCCCGACAGGGGGTAACCGGGGAGCTGTTTTTT
TRBV5-1	.	TRBJ2-6	.	CASSQFAPSFSPGANVLTF	TGCGCCAGCAGCCAGTTTGCGCCGTCTTTCTCCCCTGGGGCCAACGTCCTGACTTTC
TRBV18	.	TRBJ1-1	TRBD1	CASSPRVGQGRENTEAFF	TGTGCCAGCTCACCACGGGTGGGACAGGGCCGGGAGAACACTGAAGCTTTCTTT
TRBV27	.	TRBJ2-5	.	CASRDSRPETQYF	TGTGCCAGCAGGGACTCCAGGCCAGAGACCCAGTACTTC
TRBV19	.	TRBJ2-3	TRBD2	CASGLAGTDTQYF	TGTGCCAGCGGACTAGCGGGCACAGATACGCAGTATTTT
TRBV6-5	.	TRBJ2-7	TRBD1	CASSYSLMDRGAQYF	TGTGCCAGCAGTTACTCGCTCATGGACAGGGGCGCGCAGTACTTC
TRBV7-2	.	TRBJ2-5	TRBD1	CASSSTGETQYF	TGTGCCAGCAGCTCGACAGGGGAGACCCAGTACTTC
TRBV5-1	few	TRBJ2-2	TRBD1	CASSLAGQGTGELFF	TGCGCCAGCAGCTTGGCGGGACAGGGGACCGGGGAGCTGTTTTTT
TRBV19	.	TRBJ2-3	.	CASMRRGPSTDTQYF	TGTGCCAGTATGAGGCGGGGGCCGAGCACAGATACGCAGTATTTT
TRBV5-6	.	TRBJ2-5	.	CASSLEVQGGETQYF	TGTGCCAGCAGCTTGGAGGTCCAGGGTGGGGAGACCCAGTACTTC
TRBV9	.	TRBJ2-3	TRBD1	CASSAYRGLSTDTQYF	TGTGCCAGCAGCGCCTACAGGGGGCTCAGCACAGATACGCAGTATTTT
TRBV29-1	.	TRBJ1-4	.	CSVRRDWGEKLFF	TGCAGCGTTAGGAGGGATTGGGGAGAAAAACTGTTTTTT
TRBV11-2	.	TRBJ2-7	.	CASSLDQAYEQYF	TGTGCCAGCAGCTTAGATCAGGCTTACGAGCAGTACTTC
TRBV7-9	few	TRBJ1-2	.	CASSLQDNYGYTF	TGTGCCAGCAGCTTACAGGATAACTATGGCTACACCTTC
TRBV28	.	TRBJ2-1	TRBD2	CASSLIGGGATYNEQFF	TGTGCCAGCAGTTTAATCGGCGGGGGGGCAACCTACAATGAGCAGTTCTTC
TRBV6-5	.	TRBJ2-3	TRBD1	CASSYTGGISRDTQYF	TGTGCCAGCAGTTACACAGGGGGGATCAGTCGCGATACGCAGTATTTT
TRBV6-6	.	TRBJ1-1	.	CASSFQGQANTEAFF	TGTGCCAGCAGTTTTCAGGGGCAGGCGAACACTGAAGCTTTCTTT
TRBV6-1	.	TRBJ2-7	TRBD1	CASSPPPGQNYEQYF	TGTGCCAGCAGCCCCCCTCCGGGACAGAACTACGAGCAGTACTTC
TRBV19	.	TRBJ2-2	.	CASRNTLNTGELFF	TGTGCCAGTAGAAACACTCTGAACACCGGGGAGCTGTTTTTT
TRBV6-1	.	TRBJ2-1	TRBD1	CASTWGGTGANEQFF	TGTGCCAGCACCTGGGGAGGGACAGGGGCCAATGAGCAGTTCTTC
TRBV7-9	.	TRBJ1-5	.	CASSVGGARQPQHF	TGTGCCAGCAGCGTAGGGGGGGCCCGACAGCCCCAGCATTTT
TRBV27	.	TRBJ2-1	.	CASTQSWVSYNEQFF	TGTGCCAGCACCCAGTCCTGGGTCTCCTACAATGAGCAGTTCTTC
TRBV10-1	.	TRBJ2-1	.	CASSESRYNEQFF	TGCGCCAGCAGTGAATCTCGATACAATGAGCAGTTCTTC
TRBV7-2	.	TRBJ1-5	.	CASSSPGSNQPQHF	TGTGCCAGCAGCTCGCCTGGGAGCAATCAGCCCCAGCATTTT
TRBV4-3	.	TRBJ2-7	.	CASSQVLGYEQYF	TGCGCCAGCAGCCAAGTGCTCGGATACGAGCAGTACTTC
TRBV11-3	.	TRBJ2-1	TRBD2	CASSPRFQRGGSNEQFF	TGTGCCAGCAGCCCCCGGTTCCAGCGGGGGGGCTCCAATGAGCAGTTCTTC
TRBV11-2	.	TRBJ2-2	.	CASSQLKGPNTGELFF	TGTGCCAGCAGCCAACTCAAGGGTCCGAACACCGGGGAGCTGTTTTTT
TRBV6-1	once	TRBJ2-1	.	CASSGPGSALQFF	TGTGCCAGCAGTGGCCCTGGCTCCGCCCTCCAGTTCTTC
TRBV28	once	TRBJ1-2	.	CASSLTSTAVGTF	TGTGCCAGCAGTCTCACTTCGACAGCCGTGGGCACCTTC
TRBV7-2	.	TRBJ1-3	.	CASSIGPFSSGNTIYF	TGTGCCAGCAGCATCGGTCCCTTCAGCTCTGGAAACACCATATATTTT
TRBV30	once	TRBJ2-5	TRBD2	CAWRTSGRGGETQYF	TGTGCCTGGAGAACTAGCGGGAGGGGCGGAGAGACCCAGTACTTC
TRBV7-9	.	TRBJ2-2	TRBD2	CASSLVAGDPTGELFF	TGTGCCAGCAGCTTAGTAGCGGGAGACCCCACCGGGGAGCTGTTTTTT
TRBV11-3	.	TRBJ2-7	.	CASSLQGEQYF	TGTGCCAGCAGCTTACAGGGAGAGCAGTACTTC
TRBV5-5	.	TRBJ2-5	TRBD2	CASSTGLAAQETQYF	TGTGCCAGCAGCACTGGACTAGCGGCTCAAGAGACCCAGTACTTC
TRBV2	.	TRBJ2-5	.	CASRLAGETQYF	TGTGCCAGCAGGTTAGCTGGGGAGACCCAGTACTTC
TRBV5-1	.	TRBJ2-6	.	CASSLASGARSGANVLTF	TGCGCCAGCAGCTTGGCCTCGGGGGCTCGCTCTGGGGCCAACGTCCTGACTTTC
TRBV5-1	.	TRBJ2-3	TRBD2	CASSTSGGWLDTQYF	TGCGCCAGCAGCACTAGCGGGGGGTGGTTGGATACGCAGTATTTT
TRBV9	.	TRBJ2-2	.	CASSVVGTVNTGELFF	TGTGCCAGCAGCGTAGTAGGGACTGTGAACACCGGGGAGCTGTTTTTT
TRBV5-1	.	TRBJ2-7	TRBD2	CASSPSGTTSYEQYF	TGCGCCAGCAGCCCGTCCGGGACTACCTCCTACGAGCAGTACTTC
TRBV9	.	TRBJ2-1	.	CASSVLATYNEQFF	TGTGCCAGCAGCGTCCTAGCCACCTACAATGAGCAGTTCTTC
TRBV6-5	.	TRBJ1-1	.	CASSYSGAGKTEAFF	TGTGCCAGCAGTTACTCGGGGGCAGGGAAAACTGAAGCTTTCTTT
TRBV5-1	.	TRBJ1-3	.	CASSPGAGLSGNTIYF	TGCGCCAGCAGCCCTGGGGCAGGCCTCTCTGGAAACACCATATATTTT
TRBV7-9	.	TRBJ2-3	TRBD2	CASSESAGSTDTQYF	TGTGCCAGCAGCGAGTCAGCGGGGTCCACAGATACGCAGTATTTT
TRBV7-2	.	TRBJ2-3	TRBD1	CASSPGQGSDTQYF	TGTGCCAGCAGCCCGGGACAGGGCTCAGATACGCAGTATTTT
TRBV7-2	.	TRBJ2-5	.	CASSLPVQETQYF	TGTGCCAGCAGCTTACCGGTCCAAGAGACCCAGTACTTC
TRBV25-1	.	TRBJ2-3	.	CASSVGGGSDTQYF	TGTGCCAGCAGTGTAGGGGGGGGCTCAGATACGCAGTATTTT